This TCR beta chain was documented in a study of PD-L1 blockade in urothelial cancer. Study context: The patients first took atezolizumab around 2014, receiving 1,200 mg intravenously every 3 weeks. Most of the roughly 30 patients were men whose urothelial cancer was bladder-origin. Blood yielded a median of about 150,000 T cells per sample. Findings of the study overall: TCR clonality was measured in pretreatment peripheral blood. Clonality below the median predicted better survival.

Time point reported: peripheral blood 6 weeks after treatment start. This table comes from immunoSEQ multiplex PCR, and its TCRdb copy is limited to in-frame clones, with some not included. The data hold about 90,000 clones, with approximately 82% observed a single time. As for this clone: Its antigen is currently unknown.

The germline V gene has CDR1 KGHSY and CDR2 FQNENV. The CDR3 totals 15 residues. The trim removed 0 bases at V and 1 base at J, leaving 3 bases unmatched. The sequence derives from a man between 70 and 80 years old with urothelial cancer. The sequenced sample was PBMCs, obtained around atezolizumab (anti-PD-L1) treatment. The chain links TRBV16 to TRBJ2-7, with 7 bases aligning to TRBD1. The chain's CDR3 is CASSQSYRGSYEQYF. The DNA of the CDR3 is TGTGCCAGCAGCCAATCTTACAGGGGTTCCTACGAGCAGTACTTC.